This T cell receptor beta chain was sequenced in a study of cytotoxic CD8 clonotypes in ibrutinib-treated CLL. Findings and caveats of the study: Clonality went up at the time of ibrutinib response, stayed stable in sustained remission, and later dropped back toward its baseline level at progression.

Depth targeted 1 in 200,000 to 1 in 1 million T cells, averaging approximately 9.9x coverage per clonotype. Assay used: immunoSEQ multiplex PCR; TCRdb lists only in-frame clones, some missing. The table includes around 92,000 clones, around 77% detected once. Trimming took off 0 bases at V and 6 bases at J, with 9 bases between the two ends. This CDR3 spans 15 amino acids. Germline V gene sequence: CDR1 MNHEY, CDR2 SVGAGI. As regards this clone: Its antigen is unknown.

The sequence derives from a human donor with chronic lymphocytic leukemia. The chain joins TRBV6-5 to TRBJ1-6; TRBD1 might be the D (5 bases). Sequences were derived from PBMCs, sampled after 24 months of ibrutinib treatment. This chain's CDR3 is CASSYSNQGNSPLHF. CDR3 nucleotides: TGTGCCAGCAGTTACTCGAATCAGGGTAATTCACCCCTCCACTTT.